This T cell receptor beta chain was found in a study of vaccination effects on CD4 cells after COVID-19. Study overall: Each person got two doses of an mRNA SARS-CoV-2 vaccine, BNT162b2 or mRNA-1273.

The germline V gene encodes CDR1 SGHTA and CDR2 FQGNSA. There are 15 residues in the CDR3. Unmatched junction bases numbered 8, after V lost 4 bases and J lost 5 bases. The study, taken as a whole, reports: Clonal contraction was marked in infection- and vaccine-induced clones late after vaccination. There was only 1 of 255 vaccine-induced clones in healthy vaccinees that cross-reacted with common cold coronaviruses.

Only in-frame clones appear in the TCRdb table, and some are missing; sequencing was by immunoSEQ multiplex PCR. The sample lists more than 50,000 clones; around 80% were seen once. After more than 8 days in culture, the CD4+ T cells were isolated. On this clone: Its target is not known.

The rearrangement joins TRBV7-2 to TRBJ1-2, with 9 nucleotides matching TRBD1. The receptor's source is a human donor who received a COVID-19 vaccine. This sample comprised CD4+ T cells from PBMCs cultured without peptide, obtained before COVID-19 vaccination. CDR3 region: CASSYKLGQGYGYTF. The DNA for the CDR3 is TGTGCCAGCAGCTATAAACTAGGACAGGGGTATGGCTACACCTTC.